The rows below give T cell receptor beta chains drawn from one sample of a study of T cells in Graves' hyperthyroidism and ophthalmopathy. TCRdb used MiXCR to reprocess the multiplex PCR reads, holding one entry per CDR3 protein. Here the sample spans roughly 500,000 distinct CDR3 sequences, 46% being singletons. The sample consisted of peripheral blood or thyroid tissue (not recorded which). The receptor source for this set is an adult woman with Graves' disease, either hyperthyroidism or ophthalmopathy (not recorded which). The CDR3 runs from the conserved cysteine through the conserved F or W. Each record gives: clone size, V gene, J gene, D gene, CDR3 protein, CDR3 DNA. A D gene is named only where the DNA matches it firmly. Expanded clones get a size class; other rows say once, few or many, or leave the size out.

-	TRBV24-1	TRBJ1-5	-	CATSDGQRDNQPQHF	TGTGCCACCAGTGATGGACAGAGAGACAATCAGCCCCAGCATTTT
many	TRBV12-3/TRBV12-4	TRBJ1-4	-	CASSFDFSNEKLFF	TGTGCCAGCAGTTTCGATTTCTCTAATGAAAAACTGTTTTTT
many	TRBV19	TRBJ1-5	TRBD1	CASRDRSNQPQHF	TGTGCCAGTCGGGACAGGTCCAATCAGCCCCAGCATTTT
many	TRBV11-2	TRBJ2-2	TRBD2	CASSLDPGLAGVSGELFF	TGTGCCAGCAGCTTAGACCCCGGACTAGCGGGAGTATCCGGGGAGCTGTTTTTT
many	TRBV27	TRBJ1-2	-	CASSSMFAPTHGYTF	TGTGCCAGCAGTTCGATGTTTGCCCCGACCCATGGCTACACCTTC
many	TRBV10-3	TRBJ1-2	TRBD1	CAISDHTGGDGYTF	TGTGCCATCAGTGACCACACAGGGGGGGATGGCTACACCTTC
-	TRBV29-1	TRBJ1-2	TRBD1	CSSFRTGEGYTF	TGCAGCAGCTTCCGGACAGGGGAAGGCTACACCTTC
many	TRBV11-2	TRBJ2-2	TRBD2	CASSLVGLGGFGAGELFF	TGTGCCAGCAGCTTAGTGGGCCTGGGAGGGTTTGGTGCCGGGGAGCTGTTTTTT
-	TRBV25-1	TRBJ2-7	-	CASSPRDSRYEQYF	TGTGCCAGCAGTCCCCGGGACTCGAGATACGAGCAGTACTTC
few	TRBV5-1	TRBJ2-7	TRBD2	CASSLDFAGGYEQYF	TGCGCCAGCAGCTTGGATTTTGCGGGAGGCTACGAGCAGTACTTC
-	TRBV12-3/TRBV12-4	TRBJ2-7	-	CASNRAGSVGEQYF	TGTGCCAGTAATAGGGCGGGATCCGTGGGGGAGCAGTACTTC
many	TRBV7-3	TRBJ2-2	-	CASSIASGSPGELFF	TGTGCCAGCAGCATCGCCTCCGGGTCCCCTGGGGAGCTGTTTTTT
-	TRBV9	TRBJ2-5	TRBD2	CASSLGLAGVSSETQYF	TGTGCCAGCAGCCTGGGGCTAGCGGGAGTATCTTCGGAGACCCAGTACTTC
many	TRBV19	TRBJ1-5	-	CASSVAGVMEPQHF	TGTGCCAGTAGTGTTGCGGGGGTTATGGAGCCCCAGCATTTT
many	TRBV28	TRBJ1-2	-	CASSFSDYGYTF	TGTGCCAGCAGTTTTTCGGACTATGGCTACACCTTC
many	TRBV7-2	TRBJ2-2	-	CASSRRGGTGTGELFF	TGTGCCAGCAGCCGAAGGGGTGGGACGGGTACCGGGGAGCTGTTTTTT
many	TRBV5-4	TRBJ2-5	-	CASSFQGMETQYF	TGTGCCAGCAGCTTTCAGGGTATGGAGACCCAGTACTTC